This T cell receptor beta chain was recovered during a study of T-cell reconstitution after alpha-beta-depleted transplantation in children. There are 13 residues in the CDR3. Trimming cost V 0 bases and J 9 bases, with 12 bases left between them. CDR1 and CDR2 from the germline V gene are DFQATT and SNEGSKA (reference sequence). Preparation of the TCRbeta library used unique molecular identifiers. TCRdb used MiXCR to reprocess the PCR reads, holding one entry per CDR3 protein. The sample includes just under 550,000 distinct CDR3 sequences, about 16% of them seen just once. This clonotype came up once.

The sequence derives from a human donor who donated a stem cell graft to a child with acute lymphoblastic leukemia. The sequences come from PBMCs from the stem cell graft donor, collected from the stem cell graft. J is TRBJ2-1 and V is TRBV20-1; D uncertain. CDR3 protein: CSARDGYLLEQFF. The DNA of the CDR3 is TGCAGTGCTAGAGATGGCTACCTACTTGAGCAGTTCTTC.